This TCR beta chain emerged from a study of T cells in Graves' hyperthyroidism and ophthalmopathy. Study conclusions and caveats: Progression to ophthalmopathy was predicted a median of 6.5 months early. In simple terms, a model built on 13 V-J features told ophthalmopathy apart from stable hyperthyroidism. Blood held most thyroid clonotypes expanded above 0.001 frequency.

Amplification of TCR beta CDR3 regions was performed using RNA transcripts as template. The study used the HTBI primer set for a first-round RT-PCR of the TCR CDR3. One entry per CDR3 protein, called by TCRdb with MiXCR from the multiplex PCR reads. Counted here are about 290,000 distinct CDR3 sequences, 13% occurring once; the ten biggest clones make up almost 8%. This clonotype was recorded many times. Antigen unknown. Trimming cost V 7 bases and J 7 bases; bases outside gene matches: 8. Germline values: CDR1 MNHEY, CDR2 SMNVEV (reference sequence). This CDR3 comprises 15 residues. This TCR was recovered from a woman under 40 with Graves' hyperthyroidism that later progressed to Graves' ophthalmopathy. This sequence joins TRBV27 and TRBJ1-6, with 9 bases that match TRBD1. Sequencing used blood. The CDR3 DNA reads TGTGCCAGCACTCAGGGGGACAGGGAGAATTCACCCCTCCACTTT. Protein sequence: CASTQGDRENSPLHF.